The clone carrying this T cell receptor (beta chain) has more than one count but fewer than ten. One entry per CDR3 protein, called by TCRdb with MiXCR from the RACE reads. The sample holds fewer than 300,000 distinct CDR3 sequences; approximately 8.6% are singletons and the top ten take approximately 2.2%. This entry comes from a study of human T cells and chemical hapten exposure. The time point here: pre-sensitization, week 0. Documented treatment: therapeutic diphenylcyclopropenone sensitization with weekly scalp DPC. Researchers extracted total RNA from unfractionated whole blood. Sequences were derived from whole blood, sampled in connection with sensitization to the hapten diphenylcyclopropenone (DPC). This sequence was found in a woman aged 35 to 49 with alopecia areata. Some clones in this sample may be carry-over from other donors' samples.

The CDR3 loop reads CASSTPKGGADTQYF. In DNA, the CDR3 is TGTGCCAGCAGTACTCCTAAAGGAGGCGCAGATACGCAGTATTTT. V is TRBV6-5 and J is TRBJ2-3; a weak D match, TRBD2 (5 bases). The CDR3 consists of 15 residues. Germline V CDR1 and CDR2: MNHEY, SVGAGI. With 5 bases removed from V and 4 bases from J, the gap between germline ends came to 16 bases.